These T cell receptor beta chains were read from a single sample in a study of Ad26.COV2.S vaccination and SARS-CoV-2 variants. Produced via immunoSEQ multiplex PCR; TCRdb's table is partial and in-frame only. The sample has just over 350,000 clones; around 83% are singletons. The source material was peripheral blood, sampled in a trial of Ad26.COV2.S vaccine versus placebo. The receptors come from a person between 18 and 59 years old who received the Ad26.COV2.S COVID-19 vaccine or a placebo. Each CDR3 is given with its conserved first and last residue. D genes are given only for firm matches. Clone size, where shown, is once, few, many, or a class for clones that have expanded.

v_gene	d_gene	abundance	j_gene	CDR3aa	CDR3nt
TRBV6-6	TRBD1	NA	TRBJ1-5	CASTTGDTQPQHF	TGTGCCAGCACCACAGGGGATACTCAGCCCCAGCATTTT
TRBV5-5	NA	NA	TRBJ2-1	CASSVGVNEQFF	TGTGCCAGCAGCGTGGGGGTCAATGAGCAGTTCTTC
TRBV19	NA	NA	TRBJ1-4	CASIGGSRFVSPSYEKLFF	TGTGCCAGTATCGGTGGTAGTCGGTTTGTCTCGCCGTCGTATGAAAAACTGTTTTTT
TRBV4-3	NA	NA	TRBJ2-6	CASSQDLLETSGANVLTF	TGCGCCAGCAGCCAAGATCTTTTGGAAACCTCTGGGGCCAACGTCCTGACTTTC
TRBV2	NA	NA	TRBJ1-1	CASMAGGYDTEAFF	TGTGCCAGCATGGCCGGGGGATACGACACTGAAGCTTTCTTT
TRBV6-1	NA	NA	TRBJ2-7	CASSDRSGPGEQYF	TGTGCCAGCAGTGACCGCTCAGGGCCTGGCGAGCAGTACTTC
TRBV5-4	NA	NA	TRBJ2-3	CASSLGSTDTQYF	TGTGCCAGCAGCTTGGGTAGCACAGATACGCAGTATTTT
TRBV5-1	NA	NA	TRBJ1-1	CASSADIRASWVENTEAFF	TGCGCCAGCAGCGCCGACATCAGGGCCTCATGGGTGGAGAACACTGAAGCTTTCTTT
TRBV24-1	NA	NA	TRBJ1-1	CATMDKQFEAFF	TGTGCCACCATGGACAAACAGTTTGAAGCTTTCTTT
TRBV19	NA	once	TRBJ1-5	CASSIHPSRGSNQPQHF	TGTGCCAGTAGTATACACCCTTCAAGGGGCTCCAATCAGCCCCAGCATTTT
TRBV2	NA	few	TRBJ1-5	CASSVGTPALNQPQHF	TGTGCCAGCAGTGTCGGAACCCCGGCCCTAAATCAGCCCCAGCATTTT
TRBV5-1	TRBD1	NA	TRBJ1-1	CASKRQGSNTEAFF	TGCGCCAGTAAGAGACAGGGGTCGAACACTGAAGCTTTCTTT
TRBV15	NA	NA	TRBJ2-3	CATSREGFADTQYF	TGTGCCACCAGCAGAGAAGGGTTCGCAGATACGCAGTATTTT
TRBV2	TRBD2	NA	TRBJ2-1	CASIQLAGVEQFF	TGTGCCAGCATCCAACTAGCGGGGGTTGAGCAGTTCTTC
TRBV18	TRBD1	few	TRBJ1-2	CASSPGTGTNYGYTF	TGTGCCAGCTCACCAGGGACAGGGACTAACTATGGCTACACCTTC
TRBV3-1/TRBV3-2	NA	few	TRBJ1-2	CASSPPVGDGYTF	TGTGCCAGCAGCCCGCCCGTGGGTGATGGCTACACCTTC
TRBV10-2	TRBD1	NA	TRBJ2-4	CASGQGTPRRDIQYF	TGCGCCAGCGGACAGGGGACCCCTCGGAGGGACATTCAGTACTTC
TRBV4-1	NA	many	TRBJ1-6	CASSQQTSVLGDSPLHF	TGCGCCAGCAGCCAACAAACTTCGGTCCTAGGGGATTCACCCCTCCACTTT
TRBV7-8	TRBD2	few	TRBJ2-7	CASSQTVGGVWTSGRDEQYF	TGTGCCAGCAGTCAAACCGTCGGGGGCGTATGGACTAGCGGGAGGGACGAGCAGTACTTC
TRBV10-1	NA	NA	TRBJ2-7	CASSESWGGEQYF	TGCGCCAGCAGTGAGTCGTGGGGTGGCGAGCAGTACTTC
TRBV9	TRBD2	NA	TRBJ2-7	CASSVSGTSGSLEQYF	TGTGCCAGCAGCGTCTCCGGGACTAGCGGGAGTTTAGAGCAGTACTTC
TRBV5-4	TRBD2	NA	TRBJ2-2	CASSKGLAETNTGELFF	TGTGCCAGCAGCAAGGGACTAGCGGAGACGAACACCGGGGAGCTGTTTTTT
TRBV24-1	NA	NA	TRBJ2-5	CATSDRRGGETQYF	TGTGCCACCAGTGATAGGAGGGGGGGAGAGACCCAGTACTTC
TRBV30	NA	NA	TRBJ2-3	CAWSVKVADTQYF	TGTGCCTGGAGTGTAAAGGTGGCGGATACGCAGTATTTT
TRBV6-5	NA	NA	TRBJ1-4	CASSYLGLSEKLFF	TGTGCCAGCAGTTACTTGGGCTTGAGTGAAAAACTGTTTTTT
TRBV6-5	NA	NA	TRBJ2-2	CASSLIRADTGELFF	TGTGCCAGCAGCCTAATAAGGGCGGACACCGGGGAGCTGTTTTTT
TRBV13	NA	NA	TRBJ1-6	CASSSQGSYSPLHF	TGTGCCAGCAGCTCTCAGGGTTCCTATTCACCCCTCCACTTT
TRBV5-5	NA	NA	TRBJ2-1	CASSAGPTSYNEQFF	TGTGCCAGCAGCGCCGGGCCAACCTCCTACAATGAGCAGTTCTTC
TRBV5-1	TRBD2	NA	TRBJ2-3	CASSLGLAEILYTQYF	TGCGCCAGCAGCCTGGGACTAGCGGAAATACTATATACGCAGTATTTT
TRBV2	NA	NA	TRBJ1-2	CASSRDGNYGYTF	TGTGCCAGCAGTCGAGACGGGAACTATGGCTACACCTTC
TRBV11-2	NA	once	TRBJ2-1	CASSFPAESSYNEQFF	TGTGCCAGCAGCTTTCCGGCGGAGAGCTCCTACAATGAGCAGTTCTTC
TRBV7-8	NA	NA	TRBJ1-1	CASSFYNEKAFF	TGTGCCAGCAGCTTCTACAACGAGAAAGCTTTCTTT
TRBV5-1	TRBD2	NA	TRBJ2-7	CASNGGAYEQYF	TGCGCCAGCAACGGGGGGGCCTACGAGCAGTACTTC
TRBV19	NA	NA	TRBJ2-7	CASSMQGTYEQYF	TGTGCCAGTAGTATGCAGGGTACCTACGAGCAGTACTTC
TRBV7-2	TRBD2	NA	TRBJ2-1	CASSLALGTSWNEQFF	TGTGCCAGCAGCTTAGCCCTAGGGACTAGCTGGAATGAGCAGTTCTTC
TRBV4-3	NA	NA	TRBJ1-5	CASSQDGSGIQPQHF	TGCGCCAGCAGCCAAGATGGGTCAGGGATTCAGCCCCAGCATTTT
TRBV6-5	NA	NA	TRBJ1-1	CASSHPGVAYIEAFF	TGTGCCAGCAGCCACCCTGGGGTCGCCTACATTGAAGCTTTCTTT
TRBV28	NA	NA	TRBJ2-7	CASSLAPYEQYF	TGTGCCAGCAGTTTAGCGCCTTACGAGCAGTACTTC
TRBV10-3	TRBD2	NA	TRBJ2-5	CAISESRSSGRYETQYF	TGTGCCATCAGTGAGTCGCGGAGTAGCGGGAGGTATGAGACCCAGTACTTC
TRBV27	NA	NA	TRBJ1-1	CASSPSERRIEAFF	TGTGCCAGCAGCCCCTCAGAACGTAGAATTGAAGCTTTCTTT
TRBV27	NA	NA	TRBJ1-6	CASSLGPLYNSPLHF	TGTGCCAGCAGTTTAGGTCCCCTTTATAATTCACCCCTCCACTTT
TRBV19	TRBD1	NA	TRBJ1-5	CASSGTGGLPQHF	TGTGCCAGTAGTGGGACAGGGGGTTTGCCCCAGCATTTT
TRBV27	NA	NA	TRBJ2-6	CASSMGGANVLTF	TGTGCCAGCAGCATGGGGGGGGCCAACGTCCTGACTTTC
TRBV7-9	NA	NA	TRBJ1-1	CASSRLWNTEAFF	TGTGCCAGCAGCCGACTCTGGAACACTGAAGCTTTCTTT
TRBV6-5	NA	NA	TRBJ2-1	CASSYLVGGYNEQFF	TGTGCCAGCAGTTATCTAGTGGGGGGTTACAATGAGCAGTTCTTC
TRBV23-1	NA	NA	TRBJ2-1	CASSQSREDHRRVNEQFF	TGCGCCAGCAGTCAATCCAGAGAAGACCACCGGCGGGTCAATGAGCAGTTCTTC
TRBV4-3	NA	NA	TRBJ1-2	CASSQDLTGRPYGYTF	TGCGCCAGCAGCCAAGATCTCACAGGGAGGCCTTATGGCTACACCTTC
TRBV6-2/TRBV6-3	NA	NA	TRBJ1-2	CASSDHPDGYTF	TGTGCCAGCAGTGACCACCCGGATGGGTACACCTTC
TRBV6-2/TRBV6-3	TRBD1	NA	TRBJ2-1	CASSYSRDRGSYNEQFF	TGTGCCAGCAGTTACTCGAGGGACAGGGGATCTTACAATGAGCAGTTCTTC
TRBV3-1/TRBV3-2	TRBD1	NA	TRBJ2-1	CASSQPGTGGWNEQFF	TGTGCCAGCAGCCAACCGGGGACAGGGGGTTGGAATGAGCAGTTCTTC
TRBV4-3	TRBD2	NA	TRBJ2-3	CASSLTSGGPTDTQYF	TGCGCCAGCAGCTTGACTAGCGGGGGGCCCACAGATACGCAGTATTTT
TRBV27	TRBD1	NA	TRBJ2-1	CASSFLLGTGGSEQFF	TGTGCCAGCAGTTTCCTACTAGGGACAGGGGGCAGTGAGCAGTTCTTC
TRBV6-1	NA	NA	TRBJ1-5	CASSEALVGSVSNQPQHF	TGTGCCAGCAGTGAAGCGCTGGTAGGGTCTGTAAGCAATCAGCCCCAGCATTTT
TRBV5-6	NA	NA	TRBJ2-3	CASSTYNTQYF	TGTGCCAGCAGCACGTATAATACGCAGTATTTT
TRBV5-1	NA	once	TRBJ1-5	CASSPGLVSNQPQHF	TGCGCCAGCAGCCCCGGTCTTGTTAGCAATCAGCCCCAGCATTTT
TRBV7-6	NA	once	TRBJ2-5	CASSLEVRGNQETQYF	TGTGCCAGCAGCTTAGAGGTGAGAGGAAACCAAGAGACCCAGTACTTC
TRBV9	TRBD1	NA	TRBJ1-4	CASSAEEHRGRGEKLFF	TGTGCCAGCAGCGCCGAGGAACACAGGGGGCGCGGTGAAAAACTGTTTTTT